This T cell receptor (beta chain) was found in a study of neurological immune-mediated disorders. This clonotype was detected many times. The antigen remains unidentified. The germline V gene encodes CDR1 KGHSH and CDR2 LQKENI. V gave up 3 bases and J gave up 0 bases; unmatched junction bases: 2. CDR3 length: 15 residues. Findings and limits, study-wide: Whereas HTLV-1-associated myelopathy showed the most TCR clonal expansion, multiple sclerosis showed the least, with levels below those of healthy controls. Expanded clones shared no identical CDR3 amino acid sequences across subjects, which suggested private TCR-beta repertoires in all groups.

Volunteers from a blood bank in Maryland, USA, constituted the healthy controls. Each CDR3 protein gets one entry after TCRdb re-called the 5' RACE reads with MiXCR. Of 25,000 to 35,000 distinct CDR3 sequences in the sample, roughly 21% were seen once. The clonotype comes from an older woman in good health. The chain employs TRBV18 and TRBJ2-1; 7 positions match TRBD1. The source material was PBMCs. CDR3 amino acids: CASSPDRSSYNEQFF. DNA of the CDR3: TGTGCCAGCTCACCGGACAGGAGCTCCTACAATGAGCAGTTCTTC.